The 2 T cell receptor beta chains below come from one sample, sequenced in a study of T-cell memory formation after mild COVID-19. TCRdb re-called the 5' RACE reads through MiXCR, storing one row per CDR3 protein. Here the sample spans 350,000 to 450,000 distinct CDR3 sequences, 14% being singletons. What was sequenced was PBMCs or a T cell subset sorted from them (not recorded which). Receptors originate from a man aged 18 to 30 who had mild COVID-19 (a few samples of this study predate the infection). Cell type and time point are not known.

The sample holds many counts of this clonotype. The V call is TRBV5-4, the J call TRBJ2-1; D uncertain. The V gene's germline CDR1 is SGHNT and CDR2 YYREEE (reference sequence). V was clipped by 1 base and J by 9 bases, with 5 bases between them. The CDR3 runs 11 residues. In DNA form, the CDR3 reads TGTGCCAGCAGCTTGAGTGGTGAGCAGTTCTTC. The encoded protein is CASSLSGEQFF.

This chain links TRBV6-1 with TRBJ2-5, with 9 positions matching TRBD2. Per the germline V gene, CDR1 is MNHNS and CDR2 is SASEGT. The CDR3 is 15 residues long. Losses at the gene ends were 6 bases for V and 7 bases for J; bases not matched to a gene: 12. CDR3 sequence: CASSPVAGAGGTQYF. CDR3 bases: TGTGCCAGCAGCCCCGTAGCGGGGGCTGGTGGGACCCAGTACTTC.